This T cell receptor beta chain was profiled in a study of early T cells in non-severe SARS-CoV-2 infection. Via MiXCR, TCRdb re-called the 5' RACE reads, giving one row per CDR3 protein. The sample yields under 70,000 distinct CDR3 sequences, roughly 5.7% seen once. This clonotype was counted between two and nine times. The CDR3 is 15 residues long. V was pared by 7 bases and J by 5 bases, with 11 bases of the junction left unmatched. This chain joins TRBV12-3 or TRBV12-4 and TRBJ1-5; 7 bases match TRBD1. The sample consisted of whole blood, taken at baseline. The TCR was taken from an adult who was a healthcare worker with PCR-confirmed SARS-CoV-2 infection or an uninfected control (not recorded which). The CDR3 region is CASTRRTGTDQPQHF. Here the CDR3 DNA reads TGTGCCAGCACGAGAAGGACAGGCACAGATCAGCCCCAGCATTTT.